This is a list of T cell receptor beta chains from one sample in a study of PD-1 blockade in classical Hodgkin lymphoma. Repertoires were generated with immunoSEQ multiplex PCR, while TCRdb's copy carries only in-frame clones and drops some. Altogether around 100,000 clones are present, 80% to 90% being singletons, with the ten largest covering under 7.5%. Sequenced material: peripheral blood mononuclear cells (PBMCs), taken before the second cycle of nivolumab. These receptors came from a human donor with classical Hodgkin lymphoma. Each CDR3 is given with its conserved first and last residue. The order of the fields is CDR3 length, V gene, J gene, clone size, D gene, CDR3 protein, CDR3 DNA. A D gene is named only where the DNA matches it firmly. Expanded clones are given a class, and other clones once, few, many or no size at all.

length: 18
V: TRBV7-2
J: TRBJ2-1
size: NA
D: TRBD2
CDR3: CASSLEGTSWTIGNEQFF
DNA: TGTGCCAGCAGCTTAGAAGGGACTAGCTGGACAATCGGCAATGAGCAGTTCTTC

length: 13
V: TRBV6-5
J: TRBJ1-1
size: NA
D: TRBD1
CDR3: CASYRGLGTEAFF
DNA: TGTGCCAGTTACAGGGGGCTGGGCACTGAAGCTTTCTTT

length: 13
V: TRBV15
J: TRBJ1-2
size: NA
D: NA
CDR3: CATGEGSSYGYTF
DNA: TGTGCCACCGGGGAGGGCTCGTCTTATGGCTACACCTTC

length: 13
V: TRBV5-6
J: TRBJ2-7
size: NA
D: NA
CDR3: CASSMRQSYEQYF
DNA: TGTGCCAGCAGCATGAGACAGTCCTACGAGCAGTACTTC

length: 14
V: TRBV6-5
J: TRBJ2-7
size: NA
D: NA
CDR3: CASSLRDVPYEQYF
DNA: TGTGCCAGCAGCCTTAGGGACGTCCCCTACGAGCAGTACTTC

length: 14
V: TRBV6-6
J: TRBJ1-2
size: once
D: TRBD1
CDR3: CATRLTGDGYGYTF
DNA: TGTGCCACCCGTCTTACAGGGGATGGCTATGGCTACACCTTC

length: 16
V: TRBV7-9
J: TRBJ1-3
size: NA
D: NA
CDR3: CASSRQQIFSGNTIYF
DNA: TGTGCCAGCAGCCGACAGCAAATCTTCTCTGGAAACACCATATATTTT

length: 11
V: TRBV20-1
J: TRBJ1-2
size: few
D: NA
CDR3: CSAGGAVGYTF
DNA: TGCAGTGCGGGAGGAGCCGTCGGCTACACCTTC

length: 17
V: TRBV2
J: TRBJ1-6
size: NA
D: NA
CDR3: CASSRGVSGSYNSPLHF
DNA: TGTGCCAGCAGCCGGGGCGTTTCGGGGTCCTATAATTCACCCCTCCACTTT

length: 12
V: TRBV2
J: TRBJ1-2
size: NA
D: NA
CDR3: CASSSGIYGYTF
DNA: TGTGCCAGCTCCTCTGGAATCTATGGCTACACCTTC

length: 13
V: TRBV7-2
J: TRBJ1-6
size: few
D: NA
CDR3: CASSFAENSPLHF
DNA: TGTGCCAGCAGCTTCGCAGAGAATTCACCCCTCCACTTT

length: 16
V: TRBV28
J: TRBJ2-3
size: NA
D: NA
CDR3: CASSFRQGISTDTQYF
DNA: TGTGCCAGCAGTTTCCGGCAGGGCATCAGCACAGATACGCAGTATTTT

length: 19
V: TRBV10-1
J: TRBJ2-5
size: NA
D: TRBD2
CDR3: CASSESLTSGGTGSETQYF
DNA: TGCGCCAGCAGTGAGTCTTTGACTAGCGGGGGGACCGGTTCGGAGACCCAGTACTTC

length: 15
V: TRBV2
J: TRBJ2-7
size: NA
D: NA
CDR3: CASTDRQVGTYEQYF
DNA: TGTGCCAGCACAGACCGACAGGTGGGGACCTACGAGCAGTACTTC

length: 13
V: TRBV28
J: TRBJ1-6
size: NA
D: NA
CDR3: CASSVVTDSPLHF
DNA: TGTGCCAGCAGCGTCGTTACCGATTCACCCCTCCACTTT

length: 12
V: TRBV5-8
J: TRBJ1-2
size: NA
D: NA
CDR3: CASGSVFYGYTF
DNA: TGTGCCAGCGGTTCAGTCTTTTATGGCTACACCTTC

length: 17
V: TRBV4-1
J: TRBJ1-3
size: NA
D: NA
CDR3: CASSQDLGTTSGNTIYF
DNA: TGCGCCAGCAGCCAAGATTTGGGCACTACCTCTGGAAACACCATATATTTT

length: 20
V: TRBV13
J: TRBJ2-3
size: NA
D: TRBD2
CDR3: CASSSRGTTSGLIFTDTQYF
DNA: TGTGCCAGCAGCTCTAGGGGAACTACTAGCGGGTTGATATTCACAGATACGCAGTATTTT

length: 15
V: TRBV7-9
J: TRBJ2-7
size: NA
D: TRBD1
CDR3: CASSLLTGPTYEQYF
DNA: TGTGCCAGCAGCTTACTGACAGGGCCTACCTACGAGCAGTACTTC

length: 14
V: TRBV6-5
J: TRBJ1-1
size: NA
D: TRBD1
CDR3: CASSYGRGRTEAFF
DNA: TGTGCCAGCAGTTACGGCAGGGGGCGTACTGAAGCTTTCTTT

length: 15
V: TRBV6-1
J: TRBJ1-5
size: once
D: NA
CDR3: CASSEGAKGLQPQHF
DNA: TGTGCCAGCAGTGAAGGGGCTAAGGGTCTTCAGCCCCAGCATTTT

length: 18
V: TRBV9
J: TRBJ2-6
size: NA
D: TRBD1
CDR3: CASSVNARGINGANVLTF
DNA: TGTGCCAGCAGCGTAAACGCCAGGGGGATTAATGGGGCCAACGTCCTGACTTTC

length: 13
V: TRBV2
J: TRBJ1-3
size: NA
D: NA
CDR3: CASSVRDRNTIYF
DNA: TGTGCCAGCAGTGTCCGGGACAGAAACACCATATATTTT

length: 15
V: TRBV7-9
J: TRBJ2-7
size: NA
D: TRBD1
CDR3: CASSPRDSPTYEQYF
DNA: TGTGCCAGCAGCCCTCGGGACAGTCCCACCTACGAGCAGTACTTC

length: 13
V: TRBV10-3
J: TRBJ2-1
size: NA
D: TRBD2
CDR3: CATLAGGLNEQFF
DNA: TGTGCCACCCTAGCGGGGGGGCTCAATGAGCAGTTCTTC

length: 11
V: TRBV6-5
J: TRBJ2-1
size: NA
D: NA
CDR3: CASRGTYEQFF
DNA: TGTGCCAGCAGAGGGACATATGAGCAGTTCTTC

length: 13
V: TRBV5-4
J: TRBJ2-2
size: NA
D: NA
CDR3: CASSLVGTGELFF
DNA: TGTGCCAGCAGCTTGGTGGGCACCGGGGAGCTGTTTTTT

length: 14
V: TRBV6-6
J: TRBJ2-7
size: medium-sized
D: NA
CDR3: CASSHGEGPYEQYF
DNA: TGTGCCAGCAGCCACGGAGAGGGACCTTACGAGCAGTACTTC

length: 9
V: TRBV5-4
J: TRBJ2-5
size: NA
D: NA
CDR3: CASKETQYF
DNA: TGTGCCAGCAAAGAGACCCAGTACTTC

length: 11
V: TRBV27
J: TRBJ1-2
size: NA
D: NA
CDR3: CASSWNYGYTF
DNA: TGTGCCAGCAGTTGGAACTATGGCTACACCTTC

length: 13
V: TRBV29-1
J: TRBJ1-2
size: NA
D: NA
CDR3: CSVEEGYLYGYTF
DNA: TGCAGCGTTGAAGAAGGTTACCTCTATGGCTACACCTTC

length: 13
V: TRBV7-9
J: TRBJ2-3
size: NA
D: TRBD1
CDR3: CASSLGGGTGTYF
DNA: TGTGCCAGCAGCTTAGGAGGCGGGACAGGGACGTATTTT

length: 17
V: TRBV9
J: TRBJ2-1
size: once
D: NA
CDR3: CASSQNYGGSSYNEQFF
DNA: TGTGCCAGCAGCCAAAACTACGGGGGCAGCTCCTACAATGAGCAGTTCTTC

length: 15
V: TRBV7-8
J: TRBJ2-5
size: NA
D: NA
CDR3: CASNVVAGYQETQYF
DNA: TGTGCCAGTAACGTCGTCGCGGGGTACCAAGAGACCCAGTACTTC

length: 15
V: TRBV11-2
J: TRBJ1-1
size: NA
D: NA
CDR3: CASSLSGRENTEAFF
DNA: TGTGCCAGCAGCTTATCAGGGAGGGAGAACACTGAAGCTTTCTTT

length: 12
V: TRBV10-1
J: TRBJ1-6
size: few
D: TRBD1
CDR3: CASSESTGDLHF
DNA: TGCGCCAGCAGTGAGTCGACAGGGGACCTCCACTTT

length: 15
V: TRBV5-1
J: TRBJ1-1
size: NA
D: NA
CDR3: CASSPKQGSNTEAFF
DNA: TGCGCCAGCAGCCCGAAACAGGGTTCGAACACTGAAGCTTTCTTT

length: 14
V: TRBV21-1
J: TRBJ1-2
size: NA
D: NA
CDR3: CASSKVGYSYGYTF
DNA: TGTGCCAGCAGCAAAGTGGGTTATTCTTATGGCTACACCTTC

length: 13
V: TRBV30
J: TRBJ1-5
size: few
D: TRBD1
CDR3: CALSGTADQPQHF
DNA: TGTGCCTTGTCCGGGACAGCGGATCAGCCCCAGCATTTT

length: 13
V: TRBV5-1
J: TRBJ2-5
size: NA
D: TRBD1
CDR3: CASSWGQKETQYF
DNA: TGCGCCAGCAGCTGGGGACAGAAAGAGACCCAGTACTTC

length: 15
V: TRBV19
J: TRBJ1-5
size: NA
D: NA
CDR3: CASSIDSSQGQPQHF
DNA: TGTGCCAGTAGTATAGACTCGAGCCAGGGCCAGCCCCAGCATTTT

length: 14
V: TRBV6-5
J: TRBJ2-1
size: NA
D: NA
CDR3: CASSYADPYNEQFF
DNA: TGTGCCAGCAGTTACGCGGACCCGTACAATGAGCAGTTCTTC

length: 15
V: TRBV7-3
J: TRBJ2-3
size: NA
D: NA
CDR3: CASSLAGRSTDTQYF
DNA: TGTGCCAGCAGCTTGGCGGGACGTAGCACAGATACGCAGTATTTT

length: 15
V: TRBV6-5
J: TRBJ2-5
size: NA
D: TRBD2
CDR3: CASSYLAGGQETQYF
DNA: TGTGCCAGCAGTTACCTGGCGGGGGGCCAAGAGACCCAGTACTTC

length: 11
V: TRBV20-1
J: TRBJ2-7
size: NA
D: NA
CDR3: CSADSSYEQYF
DNA: TGCAGTGCTGACAGCTCCTACGAGCAGTACTTC

length: 15
V: TRBV19
J: TRBJ2-3
size: NA
D: TRBD2
CDR3: CASSITGGATDTQYF
DNA: TGTGCCAGTAGTATTACCGGGGGGGCCACAGATACGCAGTATTTT

length: 16
V: TRBV19
J: TRBJ1-6
size: NA
D: TRBD1
CDR3: CASRGQGVPESFTLHF
DNA: TGTGCCAGTAGGGGACAGGGGGTCCCGGAAAGCTTCACCCTCCACTTT

length: 17
V: TRBV7-3
J: TRBJ1-2
size: NA
D: NA
CDR3: CASSLMGRDSTFYGYTF
DNA: TGTGCCAGCAGCTTAATGGGGCGAGACAGTACCTTCTATGGCTACACCTTC

length: 12
V: TRBV6-5
J: TRBJ1-2
size: NA
D: NA
CDR3: CASSRTGYGYTF
DNA: TGTGCCAGCAGCCGAACAGGGTATGGCTACACCTTC

length: 14
V: TRBV5-8
J: TRBJ2-1
size: NA
D: NA
CDR3: CASSLVRFYNEQFF
DNA: TGTGCCAGCAGCTTGGTCAGATTCTACAATGAGCAGTTCTTC

length: 15
V: TRBV9
J: TRBJ2-3
size: NA
D: NA
CDR3: CASSGGVRGTDTQYF
DNA: TGTGCCAGCAGCGGAGGGGTGAGGGGCACAGATACGCAGTATTTT

length: 13
V: TRBV21-1
J: TRBJ1-5
size: NA
D: NA
CDR3: CASRETGDQPQHF
DNA: TGTGCCAGCAGGGAGACAGGGGATCAGCCCCAGCATTTT